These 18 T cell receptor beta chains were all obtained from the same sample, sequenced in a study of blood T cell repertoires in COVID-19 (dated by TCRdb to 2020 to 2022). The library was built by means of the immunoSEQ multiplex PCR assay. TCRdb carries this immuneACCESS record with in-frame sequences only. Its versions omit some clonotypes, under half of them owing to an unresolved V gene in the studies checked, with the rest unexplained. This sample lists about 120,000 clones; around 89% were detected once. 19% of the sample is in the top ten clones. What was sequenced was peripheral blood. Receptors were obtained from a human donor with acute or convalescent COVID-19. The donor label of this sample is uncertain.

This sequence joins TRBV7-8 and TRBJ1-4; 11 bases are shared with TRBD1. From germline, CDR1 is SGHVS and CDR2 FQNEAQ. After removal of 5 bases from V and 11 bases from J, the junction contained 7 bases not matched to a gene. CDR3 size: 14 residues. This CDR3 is CASSPDRGLGKLFF. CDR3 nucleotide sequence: TGTGCCAGCAGCCCGGACAGGGGGCTAGGGAAACTGTTTTTT.

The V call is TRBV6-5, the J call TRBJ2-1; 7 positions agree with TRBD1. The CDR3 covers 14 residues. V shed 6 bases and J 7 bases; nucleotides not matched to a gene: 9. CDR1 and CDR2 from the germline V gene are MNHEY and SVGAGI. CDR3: CASSLQGWENEQFF. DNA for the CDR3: TGTGCCAGCAGCCTACAGGGGTGGGAGAATGAGCAGTTCTTC.

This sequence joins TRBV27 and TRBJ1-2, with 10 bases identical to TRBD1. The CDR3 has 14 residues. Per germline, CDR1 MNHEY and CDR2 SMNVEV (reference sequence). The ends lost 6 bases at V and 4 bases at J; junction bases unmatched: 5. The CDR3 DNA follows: TGTGCCAGCAGCTACAGGACAGGGGGCTATGGCTACACCTTC. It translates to CASSYRTGGYGYTF.

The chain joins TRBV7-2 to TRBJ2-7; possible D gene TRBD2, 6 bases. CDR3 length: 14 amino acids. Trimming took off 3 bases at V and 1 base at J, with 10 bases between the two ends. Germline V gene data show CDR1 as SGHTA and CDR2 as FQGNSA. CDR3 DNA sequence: TGTGCCAGCAGCTTCGGTGGAGGGTCCTACGAGCAGTACTTC. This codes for CASSFGGGSYEQYF.

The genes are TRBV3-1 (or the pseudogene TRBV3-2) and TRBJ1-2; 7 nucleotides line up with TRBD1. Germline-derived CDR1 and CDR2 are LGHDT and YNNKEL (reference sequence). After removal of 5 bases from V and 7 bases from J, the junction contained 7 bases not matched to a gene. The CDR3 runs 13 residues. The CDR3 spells CASSGDRAAGYTF. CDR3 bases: TGTGCCAGCAGCGGCGACAGGGCGGCTGGCTACACCTTC.

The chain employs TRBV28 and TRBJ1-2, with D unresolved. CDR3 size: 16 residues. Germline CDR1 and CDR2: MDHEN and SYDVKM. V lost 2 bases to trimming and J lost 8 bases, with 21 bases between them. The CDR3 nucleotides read TGTGCCAGCAGTTTAATGGGGAGGCAGGCCCTCTACGGCTACACCTTC. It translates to CASSLMGRQALYGYTF.

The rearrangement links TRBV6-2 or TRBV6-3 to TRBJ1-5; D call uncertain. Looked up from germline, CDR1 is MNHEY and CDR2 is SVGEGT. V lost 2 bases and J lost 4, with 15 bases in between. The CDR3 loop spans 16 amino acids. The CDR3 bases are TGTGCCAGCAGTTACACTTTAGGCACTACGAATCAGCCCCAGCATTTT. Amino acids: CASSYTLGTTNQPQHF.

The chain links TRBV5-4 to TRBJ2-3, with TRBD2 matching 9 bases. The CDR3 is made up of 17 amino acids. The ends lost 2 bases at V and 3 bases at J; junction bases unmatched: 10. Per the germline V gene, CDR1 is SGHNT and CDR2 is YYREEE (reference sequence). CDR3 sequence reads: CASSFPSGDFGTDTQYF. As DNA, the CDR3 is TGTGCCAGCAGCTTCCCTAGCGGGGACTTCGGGACAGATACGCAGTATTTT.

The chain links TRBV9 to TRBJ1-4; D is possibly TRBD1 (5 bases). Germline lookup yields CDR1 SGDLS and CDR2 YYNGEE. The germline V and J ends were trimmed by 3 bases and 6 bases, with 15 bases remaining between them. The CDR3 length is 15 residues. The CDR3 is CASSAAGMWDEKLFF. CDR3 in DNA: TGTGCCAGCAGCGCCGCAGGGATGTGGGATGAAAAACTGTTTTTT.

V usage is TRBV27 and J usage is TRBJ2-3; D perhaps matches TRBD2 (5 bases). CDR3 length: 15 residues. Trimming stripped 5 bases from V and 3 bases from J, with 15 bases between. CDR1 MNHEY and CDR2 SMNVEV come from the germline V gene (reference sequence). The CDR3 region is CASSLQPSPTDTQYF. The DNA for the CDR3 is TGTGCCAGCAGTCTCCAACCTAGCCCTACAGATACGCAGTATTTT.

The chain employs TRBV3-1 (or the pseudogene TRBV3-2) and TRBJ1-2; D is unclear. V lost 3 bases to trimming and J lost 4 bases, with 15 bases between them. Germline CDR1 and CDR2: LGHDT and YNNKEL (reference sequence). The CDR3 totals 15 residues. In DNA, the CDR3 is TGTGCCAGCAGCCAGGAACAGAGAGCCCGCTATGGCTACACCTTC. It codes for CASSQEQRARYGYTF.

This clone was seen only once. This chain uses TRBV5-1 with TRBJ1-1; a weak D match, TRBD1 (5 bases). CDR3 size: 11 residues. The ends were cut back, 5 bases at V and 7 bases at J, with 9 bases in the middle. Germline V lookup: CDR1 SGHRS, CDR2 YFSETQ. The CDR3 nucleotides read TGCGCCAGCAGAAAGACAGTTGAAGCTTTCTTT. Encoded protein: CASRKTVEAFF.

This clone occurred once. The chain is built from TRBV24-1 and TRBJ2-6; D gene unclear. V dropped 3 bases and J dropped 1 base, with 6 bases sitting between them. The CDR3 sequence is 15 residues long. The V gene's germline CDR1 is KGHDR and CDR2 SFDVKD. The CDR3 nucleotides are TGTGCCACCAGTGATGCGAGATCTGGGGCCAACGTCCTGACTTTC. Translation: CATSDARSGANVLTF.

CDR3 in DNA: TGTGCCAGCAGTTTATCCGGGGCTGAAGCTTTCTTT. Translated: CASSLSGAEAFF. J is TRBJ1-1 and V is TRBV12-3 or TRBV12-4; the D is unclear. Between the trimmed V and J ends, which lost 2 bases and 6 bases, there was a span of 7 bases. The CDR3 is 12 residues long.

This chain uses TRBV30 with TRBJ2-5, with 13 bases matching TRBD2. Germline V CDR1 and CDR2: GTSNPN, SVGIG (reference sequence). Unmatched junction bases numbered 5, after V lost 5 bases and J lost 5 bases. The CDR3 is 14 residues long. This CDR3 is CAWGTSGAWETQYF. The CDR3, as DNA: TGTGCCTGGGGGACTAGCGGGGCGTGGGAGACCCAGTACTTC.

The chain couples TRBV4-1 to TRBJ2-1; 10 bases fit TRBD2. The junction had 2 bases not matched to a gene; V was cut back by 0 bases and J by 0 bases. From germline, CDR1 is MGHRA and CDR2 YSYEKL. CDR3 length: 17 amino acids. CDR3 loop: CASSQDIAGGSYNEQFF. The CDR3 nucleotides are TGCGCCAGCAGCCAAGATATAGCGGGGGGCTCCTACAATGAGCAGTTCTTC.

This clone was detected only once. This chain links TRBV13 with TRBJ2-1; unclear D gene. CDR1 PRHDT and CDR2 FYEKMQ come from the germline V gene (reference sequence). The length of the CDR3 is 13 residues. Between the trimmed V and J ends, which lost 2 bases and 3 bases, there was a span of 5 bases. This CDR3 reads CASSLRGYNEQFF. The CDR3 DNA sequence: TGTGCCAGCAGCTTAAGAGGCTACAATGAGCAGTTCTTC.

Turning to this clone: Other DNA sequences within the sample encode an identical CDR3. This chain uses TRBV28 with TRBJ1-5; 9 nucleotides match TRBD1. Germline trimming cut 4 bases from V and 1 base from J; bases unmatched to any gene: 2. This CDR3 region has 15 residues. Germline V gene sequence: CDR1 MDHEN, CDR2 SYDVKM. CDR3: CASSSGQGSNQPQHF. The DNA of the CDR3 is TGTGCCAGCAGTTCCGGACAGGGGAGCAATCAGCCCCAGCATTTT.